The 28 T cell receptor beta chains reported below all come from one sample, sequenced in a study of human T cells and chemical hapten exposure. Time point indicated: patch test 3, about 24 weeks after DPC sensitization. Treatment specified: therapeutic diphenylcyclopropenone sensitization with weekly scalp DPC. TCRdb reprocessed the RACE reads via MiXCR and lists one record per CDR3 protein. The repertoire holds 80,000 to 100,000 distinct CDR3 sequences, with more than 10% as singletons. This specimen was whole blood, taken in connection with sensitization to the hapten diphenylcyclopropenone (DPC). All receptors derive from a woman in her fifties or sixties with alopecia areata. Some clones in this sample may be carry-over from other donors' samples.

Only a few counts were recorded for this clonotype. The V gene is TRBV7-2, the J gene TRBJ2-2; a possible D gene is TRBD1 (5 bases). The germline V gene encodes CDR1 SGHTA and CDR2 FQGNSA. V lost 6 bases, J lost 0 bases, and 11 bases lay in between. CDR3 length: 15 amino acids. The CDR3 DNA reads as TGTGCCAGCAGACCCTTAGGGGCGAACACCGGGGAGCTGTTTTTT. Translated, it gives CASRPLGANTGELFF.

This clonotype was detected only a few times. The chain has TRBV6-5 and TRBJ2-2; TRBD1 might be the D (6 bases). V lost 2 bases and J lost 3, with 10 bases in between. Germline lookup yields CDR1 MNHEY and CDR2 SVGAGI. This CDR3 is 15 amino acids long. CDR3 sequence reads: CASSYGTPYTGELFF. The DNA of the CDR3 is TGTGCCAGCAGTTACGGGACACCCTACACCGGGGAGCTGTTTTTT.

This clonotype has just a few counts. The chain employs TRBV11-2 and TRBJ2-5, with 11 nucleotides matching TRBD2. The CDR3 has 16 residues. V shed 3 bases, J shed 2 bases, and the junction held 5 bases outside the gene matches. In germline, CDR1 is SGHAT, CDR2 FQNNGV. The chain's CDR3 is CASSFRLAGYQETQYF. DNA for the CDR3: TGTGCCAGCAGCTTTCGACTAGCGGGATATCAAGAGACCCAGTACTTC.

This clonotype was seen repeatedly, ten times or more. The chain has TRBV29-1 and TRBJ2-7; 7 bases align to TRBD1. Germline V gene sequence: CDR1 SQVTM, CDR2 ANQGSEA. The CDR3 has 12 residues. The ends lost 7 bases at V and 7 bases at J; junction bases unmatched: 10. CDR3 coding DNA: TGCAGCGGGGCACAGACAGGGAGAGAGCAGTACTTC. Encoded protein: CSGAQTGREQYF.

There are a few counts of this clonotype. The V call is TRBV7-2, the J call TRBJ2-1; D call uncertain. The CDR3 is made up of 16 amino acids. The ends were cut back, 5 bases at V and 1 base at J, with 15 bases in the middle. The germline V gene encodes CDR1 SGHTA and CDR2 FQGNSA. CDR3 sequence (DNA): TGTGCCAGCAGCCAGAGTGCGGTAGGGTCCTACAATGAGCAGTTCTTC. Amino acids: CASSQSAVGSYNEQFF.

This clonotype was seen at least ten times. This CDR3 reads CATSDALGVGIAYNEQFF. CDR3 bases: TGTGCCACCAGTGATGCCCTAGGGGTTGGGATTGCTTACAATGAGCAGTTCTTC. The J gene is TRBJ2-1, the V gene TRBV24-1, with D perhaps TRBD1 (5 bases). CDR1 is KGHDR and CDR2 is SFDVKD in the germline V gene. Deletions cut 3 bases from V and 4 bases from J, with 21 bases between. The CDR3 spans 18 residues.

This clonotype was seen only a few times. The chain employs TRBV28 and TRBJ1-4; no firm D call. Germline CDR1 reads MDHEN; CDR2 reads SYDVKM. Trimming took 3 bases from V and 0 from J, leaving 5 bases between them. This CDR3 contains 14 residues. CDR3 nucleotides: TGTGCCAGCAGTTTCACCTCAACTAATGAAAAACTGTTTTTT. It translates to CASSFTSTNEKLFF.

In the case of this clonotype: The limits of the CDR3 on the DNA are not certain, so only TCRdb's listed CDR3 is given. The CDR3 sequence: CASSTSGFNSYNEQFF. The rearrangement joins TRBV27 to TRBJ2-1. Germline loops: CDR1 MNHEY, CDR2 SMNVEV (reference sequence). Inclusive of both ends, the CDR3 amounts to 16 amino acids.

This clonotype was observed at least ten times. The chain uses TRBV6-1 and TRBJ2-1; no reliable D call. Germline V gene lookup returns CDR1 MNHNS and CDR2 SASEGT. The CDR3 totals 12 residues. V dropped 6 bases and J dropped 9 bases, with 12 bases sitting between them. CDR3 nucleotides: TGTGCCAGCAGGACCTTAGCCGGTGAGCAGTTCTTC. Encoded protein: CASRTLAGEQFF.

This clonotype was seen only a few times. This chain uses TRBV18 with TRBJ2-6; the match to TRBD1 covers 7 bases. After removal of 2 bases from V and 0 bases from J, the junction contained 4 bases not matched to a gene. This CDR3 has 17 residues. Looked up from germline, CDR1 is KGHSH and CDR2 is LQKENI. CDR3 nucleotides: TGTGCCAGCTCACCATGGGACAGAAGCTCTGGGGCCAACGTCCTGACTTTC. Its protein product is CASSPWDRSSGANVLTF.

This clonotype was seen more than once but under ten times. The chain carries TRBV29-1 and TRBJ2-2, with TRBD1 matching 9 bases. The CDR3 runs 16 residues. After removal of 4 bases from V and 4 bases from J, the junction contained 10 bases not matched to a gene. Per germline, CDR1 SQVTM and CDR2 ANQGSEA. CDR3 region: CSVAFGTGRGTGELFF. The CDR3 region has the DNA TGCAGCGTTGCTTTTGGGACAGGGAGAGGCACCGGGGAGCTGTTTTTT.

This clonotype has just a few counts. The J gene is TRBJ2-5, the V gene TRBV18; no definite D call. The germline CDR1 and CDR2 sequences are KGHSH and LQKENI. This CDR3 is 14 amino acids long. V was shortened by 1 base and J by 1 base, with 7 bases between the two germline ends. As DNA, the CDR3 is TGTGCCAGCTCACCACGGCAAAGCCAAGAGACCCAGTACTTC. Protein: CASSPRQSQETQYF.

This clonotype was found many times. This chain links TRBV7-2 with TRBJ2-5; 15 positions agree with TRBD2. The CDR3 sequence is 16 residues long. Trimming cost V 3 bases and J 4 bases; bases outside gene matches: 3. Germline V gene data show CDR1 as SGHTA and CDR2 as FQGNSA. The CDR3 protein is CASSLGGLAGGETQYF. The CDR3 bases are TGTGCCAGCAGCTTGGGGGGACTAGCGGGAGGAGAGACCCAGTACTTC.

The chain uses TRBV14 and TRBJ2-1; 8 nucleotides line up with TRBD1. CDR1 SGHDN and CDR2 FVKESK come from the germline V gene. The junction had 10 bases not matched to a gene; V was cut back by 1 base and J by 8 bases. The CDR3 has 16 amino acids. In DNA form, the CDR3 reads TGTGCCAGCAGCCAAGGGACAGGGAAAAATTCGGATGAGCAGTTCTTC. It codes for CASSQGTGKNSDEQFF.

This clonotype was observed at least ten times. The chain recombines TRBV9 with TRBJ2-1; D is ambiguous. CDR1 is SGDLS, CDR2 YYNGEE, per germline. The CDR3 length is 13 residues. The V end lost 0 bases, the J end lost 6 bases, and 7 bases lay between the germline ends. The CDR3 loop reads CASSVVWGNEQFF. In nucleotides, the CDR3 is TGTGCCAGCAGCGTAGTTTGGGGCAATGAGCAGTTCTTC.

This clonotype showed up many times. The CDR3 is CASSLDSPLHF. The CDR3 DNA reads TGTGCCAGCAGCTTAGATTCACCCCTCCACTTT. J is TRBJ1-6 and V is TRBV7-2; D gene unclear. The CDR3 totals 11 residues. V lost 1 base to trimming and J lost 8 bases, with 0 bases between them. In germline, CDR1 is SGHTA, CDR2 FQGNSA.

This clonotype was observed many times. The chain links TRBV3-1 to TRBJ1-4, with D possibly matching TRBD1 (6 bases). V gave up 1 base and J gave up 7 bases, with 10 bases separating them. This CDR3 has 14 amino acids. Germline CDR1 reads LGHDT; CDR2 reads YNNKEL (reference sequence). Here the CDR3 reads CASSQAGAREKLFF. Here the CDR3 DNA reads TGTGCCAGCAGCCAAGCGGGGGCGCGTGAAAAACTGTTTTTT. The full variable domain, with the rest looked up from reference TRBV3-1 and TRBJ1-4, is DTAVSQTPKYLVTQMGNDKSIKCEQNLGHDTMYWYKQDSKKFLKIMFSYNNKELIINETVPNRFSPKSPDKAHLNLHINSLELGDSAVYFCASSQAGAREKLFFGSGTQLSVL.

The chain couples TRBV6-2 or TRBV6-3 to TRBJ2-1, with 10 positions matching TRBD1. V shed 10 bases and J 9 bases; nucleotides not matched to a gene: 12. This CDR3 has 14 amino acids. In germline, CDR1 is MNHEY, CDR2 SVGEGT. The CDR3, as DNA: TGTGCCACCACAACGGGACAGGGGTATGGTGAGCAGTTCTTC. Its translation is CATTTGQGYGEQFF.

The V and J genes are TRBV3-1 and TRBJ2-6; 8 bases match TRBD1. The germline V gene has CDR1 LGHDT and CDR2 YNNKEL (reference sequence). The V gene end was trimmed by 2 bases and the J gene end by 0 bases; junction bases not matched to a gene: 6. The CDR3 is made up of 18 amino acids. The CDR3 sequence is CASSQWETGDSGANVLTF. The CDR3 region has the DNA TGTGCCAGCAGCCAATGGGAGACAGGGGACTCTGGGGCCAACGTCCTGACTTTC.

The table lists this clonotype with a few counts. The CDR3 loop reads CSAPAGPLQETQYF. The CDR3, as DNA: TGCAGTGCTCCCGCTGGGCCGCTGCAAGAGACCCAGTACTTC. This chain connects TRBV20-1 to TRBJ2-5; D remains ambiguous. Germline-derived CDR1 and CDR2 are DFQATT and SNEGSKA (reference sequence). This CDR3 spans 14 amino acids. The V and J ends lost 5 bases and 2 bases respectively, with 15 bases between them.

The sample holds a few counts of this clonotype. The junction and the germline gene differ at one end; a read error may be behind it. This chain connects TRBV7-3 to TRBJ2-5, with D possibly being TRBD2 (5 bases). Germline CDR1 and CDR2: SGHTA and FQGTGA. The CDR3 totals 14 residues. For the CDR3, the DNA is TGTACCAGCAGCTTATTTGGACTCCAAGAGACCCAGTACTTC. Translated, it gives CTSSLFGLQETQYF.

This clonotype was seen ten or more times. The rearrangement uses TRBV20-1 and TRBJ2-7; 13 bases agree with TRBD2. Per germline, CDR1 DFQATT and CDR2 SNEGSKA (reference sequence). With V trimmed by 2 bases and J by 2 bases, 6 bases remained unmatched. The CDR3 covers 16 residues. The CDR3 DNA reads TGCAGTGCTAGAAGACCCGGGACTAGCGGGGCCTACGAGCAGTACTTC. Residues: CSARRPGTSGAYEQYF.

The chain carries TRBV20-1 and TRBJ2-1; 8 nucleotides agree with TRBD2. CDR1 is DFQATT and CDR2 is SNEGSKA in the germline V gene (reference sequence). The CDR3 has 14 amino acids. The CDR3 spells CRTTGGPIYNEQFF. The CDR3 region has the DNA TGCAGGACCACGGGAGGGCCCATCTACAATGAGCAGTTCTTC.

The J gene is TRBJ2-2, the V gene TRBV14; no reliable D call. The V gene's germline CDR1 is SGHDN and CDR2 FVKESK. The CDR3 is 13 amino acids. V dropped 4 bases and J dropped 0 bases, with 3 bases sitting between them. CDR3 in DNA: TGTGCCAGCAGCCCAGCGAACACCGGGGAGCTGTTTTTT. Translated: CASSPANTGELFF. Supplemented by reference TRBV14 and TRBJ2-2, the full variable domain reads EAGVTQFPSHSVIEKGQTVTLRCDPISGHDNLYWYRRVMGKEIKFLLHFVKESKQDESGMPNNRFLAERTGGTYSTLKVQPAELEDSGVYFCASSPANTGELFFGEGSRLTVL.

The chain uses TRBV4-1 and TRBJ2-1; no clear D. This CDR3 has 14 residues. Looked up from germline, CDR1 is MGHRA and CDR2 is YSYEKL. Deletions cut 0 bases from V and 4 bases from J, with 7 bases between. This CDR3 is CASSQDGVYNEQFF. The CDR3 DNA sequence: TGCGCCAGCAGCCAAGATGGGGTATACAATGAGCAGTTCTTC.

At least ten counts were recorded for this clonotype. This chain uses TRBV29-1 with TRBJ2-2, with D perhaps given as TRBD1 or TRBD2 (5 bases each). V was trimmed by 6 bases and J by 7 bases, leaving 15 bases between them. CDR1 SQVTM and CDR2 ANQGSEA come from the germline V gene. The CDR3 is 13 amino acids. The CDR3: CSVFPEGLGELFF. DNA of the CDR3: TGCAGCGTGTTTCCTGAGGGGCTCGGGGAGCTGTTTTTT.

The V call is TRBV2, the J call TRBJ1-4; 7 bases align to TRBD1. The CDR3 is 15 amino acids. The trim removed 4 bases at V and 8 bases at J, leaving 10 bases unmatched. From germline, CDR1 is SNHLY and CDR2 FYNNEI. CDR3 nucleotide sequence: TGTGCCAGCAGTGGACAGGGAGGGAGGACCGAAAAACTGTTTTTT. Its translation is CASSGQGGRTEKLFF.

This clonotype came up a few times. The chain recombines TRBV4-3 with TRBJ2-4; 10 bases are shared with TRBD1. Germline V CDR1 and CDR2: LGHNA, YSLEER. Trimming at V came to 1 base and at J to 2 bases, leaving 8 bases not matched to a gene. The CDR3 is 18 amino acids. The CDR3 loop reads CASSQGEGQGVPKNIQYF. As DNA, the CDR3 is TGCGCCAGCAGCCAAGGAGAAGGACAGGGGGTACCCAAAAACATTCAGTACTTC.